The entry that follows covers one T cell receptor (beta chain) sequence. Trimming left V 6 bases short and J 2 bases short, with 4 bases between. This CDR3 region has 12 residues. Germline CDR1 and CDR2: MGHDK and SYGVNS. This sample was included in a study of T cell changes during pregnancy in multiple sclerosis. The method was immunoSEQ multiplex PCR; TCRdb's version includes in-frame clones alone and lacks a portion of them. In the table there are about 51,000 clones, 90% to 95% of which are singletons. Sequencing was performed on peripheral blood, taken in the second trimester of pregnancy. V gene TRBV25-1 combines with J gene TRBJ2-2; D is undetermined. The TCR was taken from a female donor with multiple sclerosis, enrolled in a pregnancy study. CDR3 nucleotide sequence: TGTGCCAGCAGCAAAAACACCGGGGAGCTGTTTTTT. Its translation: CASSKNTGELFF. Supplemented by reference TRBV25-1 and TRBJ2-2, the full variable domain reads EADIYQTPRYLVIGTGKKITLECSQTMGHDKMYWYQQDPGMELHLIHYSYGVNSTEKGDLSSESTVSRIRTEHFPLTLESARPSHTSQYLCASSKNTGELFFGEGSRLTVL.